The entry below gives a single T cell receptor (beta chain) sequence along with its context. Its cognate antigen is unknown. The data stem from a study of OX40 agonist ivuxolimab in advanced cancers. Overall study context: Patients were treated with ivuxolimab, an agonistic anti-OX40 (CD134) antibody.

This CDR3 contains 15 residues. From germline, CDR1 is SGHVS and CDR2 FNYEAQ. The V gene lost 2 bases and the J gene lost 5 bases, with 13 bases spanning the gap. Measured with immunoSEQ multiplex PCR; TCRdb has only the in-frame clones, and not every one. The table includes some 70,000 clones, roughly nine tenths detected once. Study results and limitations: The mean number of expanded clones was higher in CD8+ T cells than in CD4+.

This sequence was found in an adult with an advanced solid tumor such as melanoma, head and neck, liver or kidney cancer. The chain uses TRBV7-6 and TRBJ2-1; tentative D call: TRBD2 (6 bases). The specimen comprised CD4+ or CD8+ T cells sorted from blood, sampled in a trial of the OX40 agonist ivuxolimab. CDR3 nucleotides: TGTGCCAGCAGCTTACTTCGGGGGAACAACAATGAGCAGTTCTTC. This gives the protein CASSLLRGNNNEQFF.